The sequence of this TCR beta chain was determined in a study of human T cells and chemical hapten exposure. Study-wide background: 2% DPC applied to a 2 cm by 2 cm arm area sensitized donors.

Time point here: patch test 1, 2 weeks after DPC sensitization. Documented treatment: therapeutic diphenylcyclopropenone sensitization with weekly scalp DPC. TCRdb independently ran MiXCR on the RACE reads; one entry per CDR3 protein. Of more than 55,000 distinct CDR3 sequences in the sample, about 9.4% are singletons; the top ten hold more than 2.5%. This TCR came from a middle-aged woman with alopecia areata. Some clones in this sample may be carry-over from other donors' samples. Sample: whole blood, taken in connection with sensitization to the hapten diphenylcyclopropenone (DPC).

The CDR3 is CASSKVEGENTEAFF. CDR3 sequence (DNA): TGTGCCAGCAGCAAAGTAGAGGGCGAGAACACTGAAGCTTTCTTT. The chain links TRBV21-1 to TRBJ1-1. TRBV21-1 represents a pseudogene. The CDR3 runs to 15 residues.